These 2 T cell receptor beta chains were sequenced from one sample in a study of blood T cell repertoires in COVID-19. Assay used: immunoSEQ multiplex PCR; TCRdb lists only in-frame clones, some missing. Of approximately 170,000 clones in the sample, under 90% were seen once. The specimen sequenced was peripheral blood. These receptors were collected from a woman of 80 years or more with acute or convalescent COVID-19.

This clone was seen just once. This chain connects TRBV7-2 to TRBJ2-1; TRBD2 is a possible D gene (6 bases). V gave up 5 bases and J gave up 2 bases, with 16 bases separating them. The CDR3 runs 16 residues. The germline V gene has CDR1 SGHTA and CDR2 FQGNSA. The CDR3 sequence is CASSPIAVRTYNEQFF. The CDR3 DNA sequence: TGTGCCAGCAGCCCCATAGCGGTTAGGACCTACAATGAGCAGTTCTTC.

This clone was detected only a few times. The chain carries TRBV19 and TRBJ1-6, with D tentatively TRBD1 (6 bases). CDR3 length equals 15 residues. Trimming pared 6 bases from V and 15 bases from J, leaving 24 bases between. Germline lookup yields CDR1 LNHDA and CDR2 SQIVND (reference sequence). CDR3 DNA sequence: TGTGCCAGTAGCCCACTGGTAGGGGGTATTTTATTCCTCCACTTT. Its translation is CASSPLVGGILFLHF.